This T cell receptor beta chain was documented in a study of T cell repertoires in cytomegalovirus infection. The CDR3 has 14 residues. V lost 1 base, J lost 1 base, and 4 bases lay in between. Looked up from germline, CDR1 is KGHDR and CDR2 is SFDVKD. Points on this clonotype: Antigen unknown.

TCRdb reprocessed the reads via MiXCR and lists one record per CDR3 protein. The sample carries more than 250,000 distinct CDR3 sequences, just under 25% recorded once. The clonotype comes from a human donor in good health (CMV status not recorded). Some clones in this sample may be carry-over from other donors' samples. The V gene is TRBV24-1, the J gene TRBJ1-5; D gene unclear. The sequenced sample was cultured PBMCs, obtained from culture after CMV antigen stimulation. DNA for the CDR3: TGTGCCACCAGTGATTTAGCCAGCAATCAGCCCCAGCATTTT. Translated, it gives CATSDLASNQPQHF.